The rows below give T cell receptor beta chains drawn from one sample of a study of Graves' ophthalmopathy and Graves' hyperthyroidism. Via MiXCR, TCRdb re-called the multiplex PCR reads, giving one row per CDR3 protein. The table shows roughly 220,000 distinct CDR3 sequences, with about 46% occurring only once. Sample: peripheral blood. The receptors come from an adult man with Graves' ophthalmopathy. Both conserved end residues are part of each CDR3. The D gene is left open where the match is weak. Some rows mark clone size as missing; the rest say once, few, many or name a class of expanded clone.

TRBJ1-3	TRBV7-6	.	.	CASSLATVPLSGNTIYF	TGTGCCAGCAGCTTAGCTACGGTACCCCTCTCTGGAAACACCATATATTTT
TRBJ1-2	TRBV24-1	.	TRBD1	CATWAGTGNGYTF	TGTGCCACTTGGGCCGGGACAGGGAATGGCTACACCTTC
TRBJ1-1	TRBV5-1	few	TRBD1	CASKLSGGNTEAFF	TGCGCCAGCAAGTTATCAGGGGGCAATACTGAAGCTTTCTTT
TRBJ1-5	TRBV12-3/TRBV12-4	few	.	CASSPRGTNQPQHF	TGTGCCAGCAGCCCTAGAGGGACTAATCAGCCCCAGCATTTT
TRBJ1-3	TRBV25-1	many	TRBD1	CASSALDRSVGNTIYF	TGTGCCAGCAGTGCCCTGGACAGGTCTGTGGGAAACACCATATATTTT
TRBJ1-5	TRBV2	.	TRBD1	CASSYYGTGPINQPQHF	TGTGCCAGCAGTTACTATGGGACAGGGCCTATCAATCAGCCCCAGCATTTT
TRBJ2-7	TRBV4-2	.	.	CASSQERADSSYEQYF	TGTGCCAGCAGCCAAGAAAGAGCCGATAGCTCCTACGAGCAGTACTTC
TRBJ2-7	TRBV6-5	.	TRBD2	CASSLLTSGGTYEQYF	TGTGCCAGCAGCTTATTAACTAGCGGGGGAACCTACGAGCAGTACTTC
TRBJ1-2	TRBV7-9	many	.	CASSLADYGYTF	TGTGCCAGCAGCTTAGCGGACTATGGCTACACCTTC
TRBJ1-4	TRBV20-1	.	.	CSARDGRTVRGKLFF	TGCAGTGCTAGAGACGGGCGGACAGTTCGGGGAAAACTGTTTTTT
TRBJ2-2	TRBV7-3	few	TRBD1	CASSPQGAGSGGELFF	TGTGCCAGCAGCCCGCAGGGGGCCGGTAGTGGCGGGGAGCTGTTTTTT
TRBJ2-1	TRBV7-6	.	.	CASSLALGQGDEQFF	TGTGCCAGCAGCTTAGCTCTCGGGCAGGGTGATGAGCAGTTCTTC
TRBJ2-7	TRBV5-6	once	TRBD2	CASTSLSGDYEQYF	TGTGCCAGCACATCTCTCAGCGGGGACTACGAGCAGTACTTC
TRBJ2-6	TRBV20-1	.	.	CSARETGANVLTF	TGCAGTGCTAGAGAGACGGGGGCCAACGTCCTGACTTTC
TRBJ1-1	TRBV5-1	.	.	CASSLGYRAPEAFF	TGCGCCAGCAGCTTGGGTTACAGGGCGCCTGAAGCTTTCTTT
TRBJ1-5	TRBV7-2	.	TRBD1	CASRLGQGGNQPQHF	TGTGCCAGCAGGCTGGGACAGGGAGGTAATCAGCCCCAGCATTTT
TRBJ2-7	TRBV2	.	TRBD2	CASRLAGAVYEQYF	TGTGCCAGCAGGTTAGCGGGAGCTGTCTACGAGCAGTACTTC
TRBJ1-5	TRBV4-3	.	.	CASSSLGVNQPQHF	TGCGCCAGCAGCAGCCTGGGGGTCAATCAGCCCCAGCATTTT
TRBJ2-1	TRBV7-3	.	TRBD2	CASSPRLAGDNEQFF	TGTGCCAGCAGCCCCAGACTAGCGGGAGACAATGAGCAGTTCTTC
TRBJ1-2	TRBV29-1	many	TRBD1	CSVEGDRASVDGYTF	TGCAGCGTTGAAGGGGACAGGGCGTCGGTTGATGGCTACACCTTC
TRBJ2-7	TRBV20-1	.	.	CSAMVGETDTQYF	TGCAGTGCTATGGTCGGGGAAACAGATACGCAGTACTTC
TRBJ2-7	TRBV28	.	TRBD2	CASSLRGLAGAYEQYF	TGTGCCAGCAGTCTCAGGGGACTAGCGGGAGCCTACGAGCAGTACTTC
TRBJ2-7	TRBV4-2	.	.	CASSLSGTVSYEQYF	TGTGCCAGCAGCCTATCCGGGACGGTATCCTACGAGCAGTACTTC
TRBJ1-3	TRBV7-2	many	.	CASSFAVGNTIYF	TGTGCCAGCAGCTTTGCGGTTGGAAACACCATATATTTT
TRBJ1-5	TRBV20-1	.	.	CSARQPNQPQHF	TGCAGTGCTAGACAACCTAATCAGCCCCAGCATTTT
TRBJ2-5	TRBV24-1	.	.	CATSDLKGEETQYF	TGTGCCACCAGTGATCTTAAGGGGGAAGAGACCCAGTACTTC
TRBJ2-2	TRBV7-3	.	.	CASSLYGPTGELFF	TGTGCCAGCAGCTTGTATGGCCCCACCGGGGAGCTGTTTTTT
TRBJ2-7	TRBV7-3	.	.	CASSLGAVAYEQYF	TGTGCCAGCAGCTTAGGCGCCGTGGCCTACGAGCAGTACTTC
TRBJ2-6	TRBV7-2	.	.	CASSPQGLSGANVLTF	TGTGCCAGCTCACCACAGGGTCTCTCTGGGGCCAACGTCCTGACTTTC
TRBJ1-1	TRBV7-2	once	.	CASTTVGGQEAFF	TGTGCCAGCACCACAGTCGGAGGACAGGAAGCTTTCTTT
TRBJ1-2	TRBV12-3/TRBV12-4	.	TRBD1	CASSWDRGYGYTF	TGTGCCAGCAGTTGGGACAGGGGATATGGCTACACCTTC
TRBJ2-5	TRBV9	.	.	CASTPREGQETQYF	TGTGCCAGCACCCCCCGAGAGGGACAAGAGACCCAGTACTTC
TRBJ2-2	TRBV20-1	.	TRBD1	CSLGQGITGELFF	TGCAGCCTCGGACAGGGAATCACCGGGGAGCTGTTTTTT
TRBJ1-3	TRBV19	.	.	CASSIGSGNTIYF	TGTGCCAGTAGTATCGGTTCTGGAAACACCATATATTTT
TRBJ1-1	TRBV10-3	many	.	CAISESGQGGTEAFF	TGTGCCATCAGTGAGTCGGGGCAGGGAGGTACTGAAGCTTTCTTT
TRBJ1-2	TRBV29-1	.	.	CSVEVGRGTNYGYTF	TGCAGCGTTGAAGTAGGGAGAGGAACTAACTATGGCTACACCTTC
TRBJ1-2	TRBV5-1	.	.	CAGSFGTSDYGYTF	TGCGCCGGCAGCTTTGGCACCTCGGACTATGGCTACACCTTC